The sequence of this T cell receptor beta chain was determined in a study of siplizumab effects on memory and regulatory T cells. Points from the study as a whole: Assignment of a naive or memory phenotype failed for roughly 75-95% of the proliferating CD4+ or CD8+ clones. Proof of suppressive function in proliferating Tregs from siplizumab cultures was not established.

V lost 6 bases, J lost 0 bases, and 13 bases lay in between. Germline V CDR1 and CDR2: SGHVS, FQNEAQ. This CDR3 region has 15 residues. Comment on this clone: Its specificity is unknown.

TCRdb's copy holds only in-frame clones and misses some; the assay was immunoSEQ multiplex PCR. The sample has around 100,000 clones, 94% seen once. Sequencing was performed on Tregs sorted from blood. The receptor was derived from a human donor in good health. The gene calls are TRBV7-8 and TRBJ2-3; D is possibly TRBD2 (6 bases). CDR3 protein: CASRLLGLSTDTQYF. CDR3 in DNA: TGTGCCAGCAGACTCCTAGGACTAAGCACAGATACGCAGTATTTT.